A single sample is the source of the 10 T cell receptor beta chains below, sequenced in a study of shared clonotypes between healthy human individuals. The repertoire was sequenced with immunoSEQ multiplex PCR; TCRdb's copy has only in-frame clones and lacks some. This table holds 550,000 to 850,000 clones, 72% found once. The sequenced sample was memory CD4+ T cells sorted from blood. Subset reported: CD45RA-negative fraction. The source of these receptors is a woman in her twenties or thirties in good health.

This clone was seen only a few times. The chain carries TRBV28 and TRBJ2-7; TRBD2 matches at 9 bases. With 10 bases clipped from V and 1 base from J, the junction kept 5 bases outside the gene matches. This CDR3 is 13 amino acids long. Per germline, CDR1 MDHEN and CDR2 SYDVKM. CDR3 sequence (DNA): TGTGCCACCCTGCTAGCGGGGTCCTACGAGCAGTACTTC. It is translated as CATLLAGSYEQYF.

On this clone itself: This CDR3 is also generated by other DNA sequences in the sample. The genes are TRBV14 and TRBJ2-5; D not resolved. The V gene lost 1 base and the J gene lost 5 bases, with 11 bases spanning the gap. The CDR3 has 14 residues. Germline assignment: CDR1 SGHDN and CDR2 FVKESK. The CDR3 DNA reads TGTGCCAGCAGCCAAGGGGCCAGGTCGGAGACCCAGTACTTC. It translates to CASSQGARSETQYF.

V is TRBV7-8 and J is TRBJ2-5; D remains unclear. The CDR3 runs 12 residues. CDR1 is SGHVS, CDR2 FQNEAQ, per germline. With 7 bases removed from V and 0 bases from J, the gap between germline ends came to 6 bases. The CDR3 coding sequence is TGTGCCAGCATCGAGTACCAAGAGACCCAGTACTTC. It is translated as CASIEYQETQYF.

The rearrangement links TRBV28 to TRBJ2-7; D call uncertain. The germline V and J ends were trimmed by 5 bases and 1 base, with 9 bases remaining between them. CDR3 length: 13 amino acids. CDR1 is MDHEN and CDR2 is SYDVKM in the germline V gene. The CDR3 loop is CASSPTKSYEQYF. The CDR3 region has the DNA TGTGCCAGCAGTCCCACAAAATCCTACGAGCAGTACTTC.

This clone was recorded a few times. The DNA for the CDR3 is TGTGCCAGCCAAGGTCCTCCTCGGGACATTCAGTACTTC. Translation: CASQGPPRDIQYF. The chain uses TRBV7-9 and TRBJ2-4; no firm D call. The CDR3 contains 13 residues. V lost 8 bases, J lost 8 bases, and 16 bases lay in between. Per the germline V gene, CDR1 is SEHNR and CDR2 is FQNEAQ (reference sequence).

This clone was counted only a few times. The chain employs TRBV5-1 and TRBJ1-1; a possible D gene is TRBD1 (5 bases). This CDR3 region has 15 residues. Germline loops: CDR1 SGHRS, CDR2 YFSETQ. V was cut by 4 bases and J by 1 base, with 14 bases left in between. The CDR3 DNA is TGCGCCAGCAGCCTAGGACACCTGCCGAACACTGAAGCTTTCTTT. It is translated as CASSLGHLPNTEAFF.

This clone was seen more than once but under ten times. The V and J genes are TRBV9 and TRBJ2-1, with D perhaps TRBD2 (6 bases). Trimming took off 3 bases at V and 9 bases at J, with 10 bases between the two ends. Germline assignment: CDR1 SGDLS and CDR2 YYNGEE. The CDR3 has 12 amino acids. The CDR3: CASSGGRPEQFF. The CDR3 DNA reads as TGTGCCAGCAGCGGGGGGAGGCCTGAGCAGTTCTTC.

V and J are TRBV23-1 and TRBJ1-1, with D tentatively TRBD1 (6 bases). TRBV23-1 is an open reading frame whose function is uncertain. The CDR3 has 15 residues. The V end was cut by 2 bases, the J end by 4 bases, with 14 bases between. CDR3 region: CASSQNLGGSTEAFF. CDR3 bases: TGCGCCAGCAGTCAAAACCTAGGGGGGAGCACTGAAGCTTTCTTT.

The genes are TRBV5-4 and TRBJ2-1, with TRBD2 matching over 10 bases. CDR3 length equals 13 residues. Germline CDR1 is SGHNT and CDR2 is YYREEE (reference sequence). After removal of 4 bases from V and 9 bases from J, the junction contained 4 bases not matched to a gene. The CDR3 region is CASSEREGSEQFF. CDR3 coding DNA: TGTGCCAGCAGCGAGCGGGAGGGAAGTGAGCAGTTCTTC.

The CDR3: CAWNLQGRASGPELFF. CDR3 DNA sequence: TGTGCCTGGAATTTACAGGGGCGGGCCTCCGGCCCGGAGCTGTTTTTT. The rearrangement uses TRBV30 and TRBJ2-2; 7 bases are a match to TRBD1. Trimming cost V 4 bases and J 10 bases; bases outside gene matches: 18. The length of the CDR3 is 16 residues. Germline CDR1 GTSNPN, CDR2 SVGIG (reference sequence).